The 12 T cell receptor beta chains given below trace back to one sample, sequenced in a study of shared clonotypes between healthy human individuals. Produced via immunoSEQ multiplex PCR; TCRdb's table is partial and in-frame only. In the table there are more than 2 million clones, 85% to 95% of which are singletons. Sequenced material: naive CD4+ T cells sorted from blood. Sample subset: CD45RA+ positively selected. All receptors come from a man between 18 and 29 years old in good health.

This clone was seen once. The chain uses TRBV29-1 and TRBJ1-2; TRBD1 matches 8 bases. The germline CDR1 and CDR2 sequences are SQVTM and ANQGSEA. The CDR3 has 11 amino acids. V lost 5 bases and J lost 8; bases outside the gene matches: 4. The CDR3 nucleotides are TGCAGCGTTCAGGGGGCGGGAGGCTACACCTTC. This encodes CSVQGAGGYTF.

V gene TRBV5-1 combines with J gene TRBJ2-3, with D perhaps TRBD2 (5 bases). Germline V gives CDR1 SGHRS, CDR2 YFSETQ. This CDR3 spans 15 amino acids. V lost 1 base and J 0 bases, leaving 9 bases between the germline ends. In nucleotides, the CDR3 is TGCGCCAGCAGCTTGCGAGCGGCAAGCACAGATACGCAGTATTTT. Protein: CASSLRAASTDTQYF. The whole variable domain, remainder taken from reference TRBV5-1 and TRBJ2-3, is KAGVTQTPRYLIKTRGQQVTLSCSPISGHRSVSWYQQTPGQGLQFLFEYFSETQRNKGNFPGRFSGRQFSNSRSEMNVSTLELGDSALYLCASSLRAASTDTQYFGPGTRLTVL.

In the case of this clone: At the DNA level, this CDR3 is encoded by other sequences in the same sample as well. The rearrangement uses TRBV10-3 and TRBJ1-5; the D is unclear. The CDR3 has 14 residues. Germline CDR1 is ENHRY and CDR2 is SYGVKD. The germline V and J ends were trimmed by 2 bases and 0 bases, with 5 bases remaining between them. The CDR3 sequence: CAISEGNSNQPQHF. The CDR3 bases are TGTGCCATCAGTGAGGGAAATAGCAATCAGCCCCAGCATTTT.

This chain links TRBV27 with TRBJ1-1; 8 bases line up with TRBD1. The CDR3 covers 14 residues. V shed 4 bases and J 3 bases; nucleotides not matched to a gene: 4. Looked up from germline, CDR1 is MNHEY and CDR2 is SMNVEV (reference sequence). CDR3 loop: CASSSGQGYTEAFF. The CDR3 DNA reads as TGTGCCAGCAGTTCCGGACAGGGTTACACTGAAGCTTTCTTT.

This clone was detected only once. Different DNA sequences within this sample yield the same CDR3. V gene TRBV6-5 combines with J gene TRBJ2-7, with 13 bases identical to TRBD2. Losses at the gene ends were 6 bases for V and 2 bases for J; bases not matched to a gene: 1. Per the germline V gene, CDR1 is MNHEY and CDR2 is SVGAGI. The length of the CDR3 is 14 residues. This chain's CDR3 is CASRGTSGTYEQYF. The CDR3 bases are TGTGCCAGCAGGGGGACTAGCGGGACCTACGAGCAGTACTTC.

This clone was detected a few times. The sample carries other DNA sequences with the same CDR3. The J gene is TRBJ2-7, the V gene TRBV19; 8 nucleotides agree with TRBD1. This CDR3 has 13 residues. V shed 6 bases and J 1 base; nucleotides not matched to a gene: 2. Germline loops: CDR1 LNHDA, CDR2 SQIVND (reference sequence). CDR3 amino acids: CASSRTGSYEQYF. The CDR3 DNA sequence: TGTGCCAGTAGCCGGACAGGGTCCTACGAGCAGTACTTC.

CDR3 nucleotides: TGTGCCATCAGTGAGAGCAGGGAGGCCAAAAACATTCAGTACTTC. Amino acid sequence: CAISESREAKNIQYF. The gene calls are TRBV10-3 and TRBJ2-4; either TRBD1 or TRBD2 may fit D (5 bases each). The V end was cut by 2 bases, the J end by 1 base, with 9 bases between. In germline, CDR1 is ENHRY, CDR2 SYGVKD. The CDR3 sequence is 15 residues long.

This sequence joins TRBV23-1 and TRBJ2-1; TRBD1 is a possible D gene (6 bases). TRBV23-1 is recorded as an ORF, its role being uncertain. The V and J ends lost 0 bases and 0 bases respectively, with 12 bases between them. The CDR3 is made up of 17 amino acids. CDR3 bases: TGCGCCAGCAGTCAATCCCGGACAGATACCTCCTACAATGAGCAGTTCTTC. Translation: CASSQSRTDTSYNEQFF.

This chain uses TRBV10-1 with TRBJ2-2, with a possible D match to TRBD1 (6 bases). Trimming removed 5 bases from V and 1 base from J, with 17 bases in between. Germline V gene data show CDR1 as WNHNN and CDR2 as SYGVQD (reference sequence). The CDR3 loop spans 17 amino acids. The CDR3 is CASSLRPTGQNTGELFF. In DNA form, the CDR3 reads TGCGCCAGCAGTCTTCGCCCGACAGGACAGAACACCGGGGAGCTGTTTTTT.

The genes are TRBV6-5 and TRBJ1-4; possibly TRBD1 for D (6 bases). Per the germline V gene, CDR1 is MNHEY and CDR2 is SVGAGI. Trimming removed 0 bases from V and 3 bases from J, with 11 bases in between. The CDR3 extends over 16 amino acids. For the CDR3, the DNA is TGTGCCAGCAGTTACTCGATGGCAGGGGCTAATGAAAAACTGTTTTTT. Protein: CASSYSMAGANEKLFF.

The rearrangement links TRBV5-4 to TRBJ1-2; possibly TRBD1 for D (5 bases). The CDR3 consists of 12 residues. The germline V gene has CDR1 SGHNT and CDR2 YYREEE (reference sequence). Trimming removed 5 bases from V and 7 bases from J, with 12 bases in between. CDR3 sequence: CASRNDRTGYTF. The DNA of the CDR3 is TGTGCCAGCAGAAATGACAGAACTGGCTACACCTTC.

The chain has TRBV6-1 and TRBJ2-7; D may correspond to TRBD1 or TRBD2 (5 bases each). The CDR3 extends over 15 amino acids. Germline V lookup: CDR1 MNHNS, CDR2 SASEGT. The ends were cut back, 5 bases at V and 2 bases at J, with 16 bases in the middle. The CDR3, as DNA: TGTGCCAGCAGTACGGGACGGAGAACCGCCTACGAGCAGTACTTC. It encodes CASSTGRRTAYEQYF.